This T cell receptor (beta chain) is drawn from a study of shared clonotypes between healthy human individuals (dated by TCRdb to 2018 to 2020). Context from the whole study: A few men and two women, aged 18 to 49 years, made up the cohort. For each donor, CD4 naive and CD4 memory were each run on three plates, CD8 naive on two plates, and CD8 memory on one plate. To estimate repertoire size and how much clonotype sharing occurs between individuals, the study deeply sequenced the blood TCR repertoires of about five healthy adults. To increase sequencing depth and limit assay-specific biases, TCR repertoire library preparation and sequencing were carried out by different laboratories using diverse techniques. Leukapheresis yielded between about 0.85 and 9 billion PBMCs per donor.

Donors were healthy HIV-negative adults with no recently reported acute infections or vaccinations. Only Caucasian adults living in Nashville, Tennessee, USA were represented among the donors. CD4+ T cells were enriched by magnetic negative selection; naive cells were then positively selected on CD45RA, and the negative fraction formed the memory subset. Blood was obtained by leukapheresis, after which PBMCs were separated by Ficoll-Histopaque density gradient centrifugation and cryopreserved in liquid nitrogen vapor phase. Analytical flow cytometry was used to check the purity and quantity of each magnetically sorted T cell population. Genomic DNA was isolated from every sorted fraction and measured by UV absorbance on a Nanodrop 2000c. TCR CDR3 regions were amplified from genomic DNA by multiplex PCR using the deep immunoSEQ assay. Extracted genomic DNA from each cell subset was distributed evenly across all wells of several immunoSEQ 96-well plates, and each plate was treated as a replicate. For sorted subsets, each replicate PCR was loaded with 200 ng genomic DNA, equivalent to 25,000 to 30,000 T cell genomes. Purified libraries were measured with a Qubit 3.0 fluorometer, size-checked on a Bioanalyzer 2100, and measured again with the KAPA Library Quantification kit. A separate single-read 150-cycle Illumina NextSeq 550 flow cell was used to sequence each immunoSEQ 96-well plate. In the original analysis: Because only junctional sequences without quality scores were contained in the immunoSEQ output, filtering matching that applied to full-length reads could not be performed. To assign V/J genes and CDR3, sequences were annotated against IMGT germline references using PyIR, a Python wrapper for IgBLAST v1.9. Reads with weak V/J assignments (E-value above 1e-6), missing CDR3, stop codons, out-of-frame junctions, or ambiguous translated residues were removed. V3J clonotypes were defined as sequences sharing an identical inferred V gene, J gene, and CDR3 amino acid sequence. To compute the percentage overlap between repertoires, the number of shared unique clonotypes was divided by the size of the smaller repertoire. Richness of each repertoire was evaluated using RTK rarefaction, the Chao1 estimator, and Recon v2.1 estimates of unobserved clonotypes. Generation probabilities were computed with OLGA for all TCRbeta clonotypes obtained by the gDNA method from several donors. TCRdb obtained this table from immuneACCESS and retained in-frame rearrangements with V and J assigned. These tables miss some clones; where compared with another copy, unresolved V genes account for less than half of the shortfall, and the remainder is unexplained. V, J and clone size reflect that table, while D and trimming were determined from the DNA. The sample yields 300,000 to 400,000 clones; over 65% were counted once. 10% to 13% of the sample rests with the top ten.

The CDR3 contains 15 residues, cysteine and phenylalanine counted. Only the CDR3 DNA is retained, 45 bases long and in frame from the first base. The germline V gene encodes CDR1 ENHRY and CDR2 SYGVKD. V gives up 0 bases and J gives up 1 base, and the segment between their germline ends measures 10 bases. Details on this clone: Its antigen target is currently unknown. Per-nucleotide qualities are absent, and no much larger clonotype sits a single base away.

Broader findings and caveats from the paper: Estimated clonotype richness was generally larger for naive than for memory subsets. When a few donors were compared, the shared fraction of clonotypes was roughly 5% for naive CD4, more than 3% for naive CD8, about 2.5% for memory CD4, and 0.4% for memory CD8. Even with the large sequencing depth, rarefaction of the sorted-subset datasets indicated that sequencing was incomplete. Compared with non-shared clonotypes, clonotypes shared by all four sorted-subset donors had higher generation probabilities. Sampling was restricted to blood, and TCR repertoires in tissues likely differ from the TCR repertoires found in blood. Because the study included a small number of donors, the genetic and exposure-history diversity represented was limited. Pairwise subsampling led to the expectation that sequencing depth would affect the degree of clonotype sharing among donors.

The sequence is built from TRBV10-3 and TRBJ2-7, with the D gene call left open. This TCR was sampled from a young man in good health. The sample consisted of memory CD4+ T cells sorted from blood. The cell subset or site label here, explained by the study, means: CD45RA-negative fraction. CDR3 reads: CAISESTGRSYEQYF. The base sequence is TGTGCCATCAGTGAGTCCACGGGCAGATCCTACGAGCAGTACTTC.